The clone carrying this TCR beta chain appeared many times. TCRdb itself ran the RT-PCR reads through MiXCR, one entry per CDR3 protein. Of hundreds of thousands of distinct CDR3 sequences listed, 12% to 15% are singletons. The CDR3 runs to 16 residues. V was trimmed by 6 bases and J by 5 bases, leaving 19 bases between them. Sequenced input: memory CD4+ T cells from blood. V gene TRBV12-3 or TRBV12-4 combines with J gene TRBJ2-2, with D uncertain. This receptor was obtained from a female donor in good health, serving as a healthy control. The CDR3 loop reads CASSFRTGSSTGELFF. The CDR3 DNA is TGTGCCAGCAGCTTCCGTACCGGGTCATCGACCGGGGAGCTGTTTTTT.